This T cell receptor (beta chain) stems from a study of OX40 agonist ivuxolimab in advanced cancers. Background on the study: Partial responses were observed in three patients, of whom one had hepatocellular carcinoma and two had cutaneous melanoma.

TCRdb's copy holds only in-frame clones and misses some; the assay was immunoSEQ multiplex PCR. Counted here are tens of thousands of clones, roughly 82% occurring once; the ten biggest clones make up less than 25%. This CDR3 contains 14 residues. Per germline, CDR1 KGHSH and CDR2 LQKENI. Trimming cost V 8 bases and J 2 bases, with 15 bases left between them. This rearrangement joins TRBV18 to TRBJ1-1; possible D gene TRBD1, 5 bases. Sequencing was performed on CD4+ or CD8+ T cells sorted from blood, taken in a trial of the OX40 agonist ivuxolimab. This sequence originates from an adult with an advanced solid tumor such as melanoma, head and neck, liver or kidney cancer. The CDR3 sequence is CASLGTDFNTEAFF. CDR3 DNA: TGTGCCAGCCTCGGGACGGATTTCAACACTGAAGCTTTCTTT.